Presented here are 4 T cell receptor beta chains from one specimen sequenced in a study of identifying expanded T cells in peripheral blood (dated by TCRdb to the late 2010s). The library relied on the immunoSEQ multiplex PCR assay. The clones in this table, taken by TCRdb from immuneACCESS, are in-frame only. Not every clone is retained; where verified, under half of the shortfall comes from an unresolved V gene, and the cause of the rest is unknown. This sample comprises more than 75,000 clones, more than 75% of them detected only once. In total, the top ten clones hold 5.6% of the sample. Material: blood. These receptors were collected from a person between 18 and 75 years old in good health.

The chain couples TRBV7-9 to TRBJ2-7; the D is unclear. The germline V gene has CDR1 SEHNR and CDR2 FQNEAQ (reference sequence). The CDR3 consists of 14 residues. The V end lost 3 bases, the J end lost 2 bases, and 11 bases lay between the germline ends. CDR3 sequence reads: CASSLGQNTYEQYF. The CDR3 DNA reads TGTGCCAGCAGCTTGGGTCAGAACACCTACGAGCAGTACTTC.

For the CDR3, the DNA is TGTGCCAGCAGTTACTCTATAAGGGGCCCGTTGACACCCCTCCACTTT. Translated: CASSYSIRGPLTPLHF. This chain joins TRBV6-5 and TRBJ1-6, with a tentative D call TRBD1 (5 bases). The V end was cut by 0 bases, the J end by 11 bases, with 17 bases between. From germline, CDR1 is MNHEY and CDR2 SVGAGI. This CDR3 region has 16 residues.

The chain employs TRBV30 and TRBJ1-1; a weak D match, TRBD1 (5 bases). V was shortened by 2 bases and J by 1 base, with 11 bases between the two germline ends. CDR3 size: 14 residues. Germline CDR1 GTSNPN, CDR2 SVGIG (reference sequence). This CDR3 is CAWSKGLTNTEAFF. In nucleotides, the CDR3 is TGTGCCTGGAGTAAGGGACTCACGAACACTGAAGCTTTCTTT.

V and J are TRBV18 and TRBJ1-4; 7 bases match TRBD1. This CDR3 is built from 14 residues. From germline, CDR1 is KGHSH and CDR2 LQKENI. Germline trimming cut 8 bases from V and 7 bases from J; bases unmatched to any gene: 10. The CDR3 bases are TGTGCCAGCACGACAGGGTTCGATCGTGAAAAACTGTTTTTT. Protein: CASTTGFDREKLFF.